The next 23 T cell receptor beta chains were all read from a single sample in a study of blood T cell repertoires in COVID-19. Data came from immunoSEQ multiplex PCR; TCRdb stores just in-frame clones and leaves some out. The table records about 73,000 clones, about 83% of them present only once. The specimen sequenced was peripheral blood. The receptors were sampled from a woman aged 55-69 years with acute or convalescent COVID-19.

The V call is TRBV5-6, the J call TRBJ2-5; D is perhaps TRBD1 (6 bases). The CDR3 spans 15 residues. Germline CDR1 reads SGHDT; CDR2 reads YYEEEE. V was cut by 0 bases and J by 2 bases, with 11 bases left in between. CDR3 sequence (DNA): TGTGCCAGCAGCTTGGAACAGGGTCTTCAAGAGACCCAGTACTTC. Protein: CASSLEQGLQETQYF. The whole variable domain, remainder taken from reference TRBV5-6 and TRBJ2-5, is DAGVTQSPTHLIKTRGQQVTLRCSPKSGHDTVSWYQQALGQGPQFIFQYYEEEERQRGNFPDRFSGHQFPNYSSELNVNALLLGDSALYLCASSLEQGLQETQYFGPGTRLLVL.

The genes are TRBV27 and TRBJ1-2, with 7 bases that match TRBD1. This CDR3 comprises 13 residues. CDR1 MNHEY and CDR2 SMNVEV come from the germline V gene (reference sequence). J gave up 6 bases and V 2 bases, and 3 bases lay outside the gene matches. Written as DNA, the CDR3 is TGTGCCAGCAGTTTAAGAGGGGGCGATGGCTACACCTTC. Its protein product is CASSLRGGDGYTF.

V gene TRBV19 combines with J gene TRBJ1-3; D may be TRBD1 (6 bases). The germline V gene has CDR1 LNHDA and CDR2 SQIVND (reference sequence). Trimming cost V 11 bases and J 2 bases, with 13 bases left between them. CDR3 length: 13 amino acids. The CDR3 DNA sequence: TGTGCCGGCTCCGGGACACCTGGAAACACCATATATTTT. This gives the protein CAGSGTPGNTIYF.

The chain joins TRBV6-1 to TRBJ2-3; 11 nucleotides line up with TRBD1. The CDR3 covers 16 residues. The germline V gene has CDR1 MNHNS and CDR2 SASEGT. The J segment lost 3 bases and the V segment lost 1 base, leaving 3 bases of the junction unmatched. The CDR3 here is CASSEGTGGRTDTQYF. The CDR3 DNA is TGTGCCAGCAGTGAAGGGACAGGGGGCCGGACAGATACGCAGTATTTT.

As DNA, the CDR3 is TGTGCCAGCAGCTCTCAATCAGGAGGGTTTACTGAAGCTTTCTTT. This sequence encodes CASSSQSGGFTEAFF. J is TRBJ1-1 and V is TRBV7-2; D unclear. Germline CDR1 and CDR2: SGHTA and FQGNSA. V was clipped by 4 bases and J by 5 bases, with 17 bases between them. CDR3 length equals 15 residues.

This chain links TRBV19 with TRBJ1-1, with 11 bases identical to TRBD1. The CDR3 is 16 amino acids. Germline CDR1 reads LNHDA; CDR2 reads SQIVND (reference sequence). The trim removed 5 bases at V and 4 bases at J, leaving 9 bases unmatched. The CDR3 loop is CASSAASGQGGTEAFF. CDR3 in DNA: TGTGCCAGTAGTGCCGCCTCGGGACAGGGGGGCACTGAAGCTTTCTTT.

The V and J genes are TRBV14 and TRBJ2-3; D is ambiguous. Looked up from germline, CDR1 is SGHDN and CDR2 is FVKESK. V shed 0 bases and J shed 10 bases, with 14 bases lying between them. This CDR3 has 14 residues. CDR3 bases: TGTGCCAGCAGCCAAGAAGAGAGACACGATCCGCAGTATTTT. Its protein is CASSQEERHDPQYF.

This clone was recorded only once. The chain links TRBV10-3 to TRBJ1-4; the match to TRBD1 covers 7 bases. Germline trimming cut 6 bases from V and 0 bases from J; bases unmatched to any gene: 10. The CDR3 has 17 residues. Looked up from germline, CDR1 is ENHRY and CDR2 is SYGVKD. In DNA, the CDR3 is TGTGCCATCAGCTCAGGAGGGGGCACGGCAACTAATGAAAAACTGTTTTTT. Its protein product is CAISSGGGTATNEKLFF.

The genes are TRBV5-1 and TRBJ2-1, with TRBD2 as a possible D gene (6 bases). The V end lost 7 bases, the J end lost 5 bases, and 13 bases lay between the germline ends. The CDR3 is made up of 13 amino acids. The germline gives CDR1 SGHRS, CDR2 YFSETQ. CDR3 region: CASGGTGNNEQFF. The CDR3 DNA reads TGCGCCAGCGGCGGGACGGGCAACAATGAGCAGTTCTTC.

This rearrangement joins TRBV3-1 (or the pseudogene TRBV3-2) to TRBJ1-1; unclear D gene. Trimming cost V 0 bases and J 4 bases, with 12 bases left between them. Germline CDR1 LGHDT, CDR2 YNNKEL (reference sequence). The CDR3 contains 15 residues. The chain's CDR3 is CASSQDPAGITEAFF. The CDR3 nucleotides read TGTGCCAGCAGCCAAGATCCGGCAGGTATCACTGAAGCTTTCTTT.

The chain couples TRBV5-6 to TRBJ1-1; D is unresolved. Per germline, CDR1 SGHDT and CDR2 YYEEEE. The CDR3 spans 15 residues. V shed 0 bases and J shed 1 base, with 10 bases lying between them. CDR3 DNA sequence: TGTGCCAGCAGCTTGGTGCGGGGTCCGAACACTGAAGCTTTCTTT. Translating gives CASSLVRGPNTEAFF. Full variable domain (rest looked up from reference TRBV5-6 and TRBJ1-1): DAGVTQSPTHLIKTRGQQVTLRCSPKSGHDTVSWYQQALGQGPQFIFQYYEEEERQRGNFPDRFSGHQFPNYSSELNVNALLLGDSALYLCASSLVRGPNTEAFFGQGTRLTVV.

The chain has TRBV3-1 (or the pseudogene TRBV3-2) and TRBJ2-3; D not certain. Trimming cost V 2 bases and J 2 bases, with 14 bases left between them. The germline CDR1 and CDR2 sequences are LGHDT and YNNKEL (reference sequence). The CDR3 has 16 amino acids. The CDR3 protein is CASSQSSVRNTDTQYF. In DNA form, the CDR3 reads TGTGCCAGCAGCCAATCAAGCGTCCGGAACACAGATACGCAGTATTTT.

The rearrangement uses TRBV18 and TRBJ1-2; the D gene is possibly TRBD1 (6 bases). This CDR3 has 14 residues. The V end lost 4 bases, the J end lost 6 bases, and 15 bases lay between the germline ends. The germline CDR1 and CDR2 sequences are KGHSH and LQKENI. The CDR3 DNA follows: TGTGCCAGCTCACTGACTGACAGGAAACATGGCTACACCTTC. Translation gives CASSLTDRKHGYTF. The whole variable domain, filled in from reference TRBV18 and TRBJ1-2, reads NAGVMQNPRHLVRRRGQEARLRCSPMKGHSHVYWYRQLPEEGLKFMVYLQKENIIDESGMPKERFSAEFPKEGPSILRIQQVVRGDSAAYFCASSLTDRKHGYTFGSGTRLTVV.

V gene TRBV3-1 (or the pseudogene TRBV3-2) combines with J gene TRBJ1-2; 8 nucleotides align to TRBD1. J lost 5 bases, V lost 6 bases, and 11 bases had no gene match. The germline CDR1 and CDR2 sequences are LGHDT and YNNKEL (reference sequence). The CDR3 has 15 residues. The chain's CDR3 is CASSRQGAEGYGYTF. As DNA, the CDR3 is TGTGCCAGCAGTCGCCAGGGGGCCGAAGGATATGGCTACACCTTC.

The genes are TRBV6-1 and TRBJ2-1; 7 bases align to TRBD1. The CDR3 consists of 14 residues. Germline V gene data show CDR1 as MNHNS and CDR2 as SASEGT. Trimming at V came to 1 base and at J to 8 bases, leaving 5 bases not matched to a gene. The CDR3 DNA reads as TGTGCCAGCAGTGAAGTCCGACAGGGTGATGAGCAGTTCTTC. Translation: CASSEVRQGDEQFF.

The chain uses TRBV9 and TRBJ1-2, with TRBD1 matching 8 bases. The CDR3 is made up of 14 amino acids. Per the germline V gene, CDR1 is SGDLS and CDR2 is YYNGEE. With 2 bases clipped from V and 5 bases from J, the junction kept 5 bases outside the gene matches. In DNA form, the CDR3 reads TGTGCCAGCAGCGTTCAGGGGGCAGGGTATGGCTACACCTTC. Translated, it gives CASSVQGAGYGYTF.

The J gene is TRBJ1-1, the V gene TRBV3-1 (or the pseudogene TRBV3-2); TRBD1 agrees at 9 bases. The CDR3 contains 16 residues. V lost 4 bases to trimming and J lost 2 bases; unmatched junction nucleotides: 8. The V gene's germline CDR1 is LGHDT and CDR2 YNNKEL (reference sequence). CDR3 bases: TGTGCCAGCAGCCGGAGGACAGGGGTCGTCAACACTGAAGCTTTCTTT. It codes for CASSRRTGVVNTEAFF.

On this clone: Germline is not matched at one junction end, which may reflect a read error. The chain couples TRBV6-5 to TRBJ1-4; possibly TRBD1 for D (5 bases). Germline V gives CDR1 MNHEY, CDR2 SVGAGI. CDR3 length: 15 amino acids. In DNA form, the CDR3 reads TGTGCCAGCAGTCACTCCAGGGTGCCTAATGAAAAACTGTTTTTT. Residues: CASSHSRVPNEKLFF.

The chain couples TRBV20-1 to TRBJ1-2; no firm D call. The CDR3 has 11 residues. Per germline, CDR1 DFQATT and CDR2 SNEGSKA (reference sequence). Trimming took off 3 bases at V and 6 bases at J, with 8 bases between the two ends. This CDR3 is CSASAGNGYTF. The CDR3 nucleotides are TGCAGTGCTAGCGCGGGGAATGGCTACACCTTC.

The chain has TRBV19 and TRBJ2-5, with a tentative D call TRBD1 (6 bases). The ends were cut back, 3 bases at V and 1 base at J, with 12 bases in the middle. The CDR3 covers 15 residues. The germline CDR1 and CDR2 sequences are LNHDA and SQIVND (reference sequence). In nucleotides, the CDR3 is TGTGCCAGTAGTATGGGCAGGGGCGTCCAAGAGACCCAGTACTTC. This codes for CASSMGRGVQETQYF.

CDR3 bases: TGTGCCAGCACCTCGGGGGGTGGTCAATCGAGAGGCTACACCTTC. Its protein product is CASTSGGGQSRGYTF. V usage is TRBV7-2 and J usage is TRBJ1-2; a possible D gene is TRBD1 (5 bases). This CDR3 has 15 amino acids. CDR1 SGHTA and CDR2 FQGNSA come from the germline V gene. V was cut by 7 bases and J by 8 bases, with 23 bases left in between.

J is TRBJ2-5 and V is TRBV9; 13 bases are a match to TRBD2. Germline V gene lookup returns CDR1 SGDLS and CDR2 YYNGEE. The CDR3 runs to 15 residues. V was pared by 4 bases and J by 5 bases, with 5 bases of the junction left unmatched. The CDR3 loop is CASSTGLAGTETQYF. CDR3 in DNA: TGTGCCAGCAGCACGGGACTAGCGGGGACCGAGACCCAGTACTTC.

The chain employs TRBV5-1 and TRBJ2-2; 9 nucleotides align to TRBD1. The ends lost 4 bases at V and 0 bases at J; junction bases unmatched: 4. Per germline, CDR1 SGHRS and CDR2 YFSETQ. This CDR3 is built from 16 residues. Here the CDR3 DNA reads TGCGCCAGCAGCCAAAGGACAGGGGCGAACACCGGGGAGCTGTTTTTT. Protein: CASSQRTGANTGELFF.